Presented here are 31 T cell receptor beta chains from one specimen sequenced in a study of blood T cell repertoires in COVID-19. Clones were read by immunoSEQ multiplex PCR, and TCRdb kept only the in-frame ones, dropping some. The repertoire consists of 110,000 to 150,000 clones, with about 90% occurring once and the leading ten covering roughly 9.6%. Sequenced: peripheral blood. These receptors all stem from a woman of 80 years or more with acute or convalescent COVID-19.

This clone has only one observation. The J gene is TRBJ2-2, the V gene TRBV2; maybe TRBD2 (7 bases). The CDR3 has 13 amino acids. CDR1 and CDR2 (germline): SNHLY, FYNNEI. V dropped 7 bases and J dropped 4 bases, with 10 bases sitting between them. CDR3 protein: CASKGGGTGELFF. CDR3 coding DNA: TGTGCCAGCAAGGGGGGGGGCACCGGGGAGCTGTTTTTT.

This clone was detected once. This chain uses TRBV24-1 with TRBJ2-5, with no clear D. CDR1 and CDR2 from the germline V gene are KGHDR and SFDVKD. Trimming pared 3 bases from V and 2 bases from J, leaving 6 bases between. CDR3 length: 13 residues. The CDR3 spells CATSDHSQETQYF. CDR3 sequence (DNA): TGTGCCACCAGTGATCACAGTCAAGAGACCCAGTACTTC.

The rearrangement links TRBV5-1 to TRBJ1-1; TRBD1 is a possible D gene (5 bases). From germline, CDR1 is SGHRS and CDR2 YFSETQ. The V end was cut by 0 bases, the J end by 8 bases, with 11 bases between. The CDR3 totals 13 residues. The CDR3 region is CASSLGSRTEAFF. For the CDR3, the DNA is TGCGCCAGCAGCTTGGGTTCTCGGACAGAAGCTTTCTTT.

This chain uses TRBV6-4 with TRBJ1-5; D uncertain. The germline CDR1 and CDR2 sequences are MRHNA and SNTAGT. Deletions cut 8 bases from V and 0 bases from J, with 14 bases between. CDR3 length: 15 residues. The CDR3 region has the DNA TGTGCCAGCTGTCAGGATCCCCATAGCAATCAGCCCCAGCATTTT. Protein: CASCQDPHSNQPQHF.

The chain joins TRBV30 to TRBJ1-3; D not certain. This CDR3 is 12 amino acids long. Trimming took 7 bases from V and 2 from J, leaving 9 bases between them. In germline, CDR1 is GTSNPN, CDR2 SVGIG (reference sequence). The CDR3 region is CASTSPGNTIYF. As DNA, the CDR3 is TGTGCCTCGACAAGCCCTGGAAACACCATATATTTT.

The chain is built from TRBV24-1 and TRBJ2-5; 7 bases align to TRBD2. In germline, CDR1 is KGHDR, CDR2 SFDVKD. With 12 bases clipped from V and 3 bases from J, the junction kept 3 bases outside the gene matches. This CDR3 contains 11 residues. The CDR3 spells CAAGTKETQYF. DNA of the CDR3: TGTGCCGCCGGGACTAAAGAGACCCAGTACTTC.

This chain joins TRBV7-9 and TRBJ2-1, with D tentatively TRBD1 (6 bases). V was cut by 2 bases and J by 7 bases, with 15 bases left in between. Germline CDR1 reads SEHNR; CDR2 reads FQNEAQ (reference sequence). The CDR3 covers 15 residues. The chain's CDR3 is CASSLRPVQGNEQFF. The CDR3 DNA follows: TGTGCCAGCAGCTTAAGGCCAGTCCAGGGGAATGAGCAGTTCTTC.

The chain couples TRBV24-1 to TRBJ2-1; D is ambiguous. This CDR3 comprises 14 residues. The V and J ends lost 4 bases and 12 bases respectively, with 18 bases between them. Germline CDR1 and CDR2: KGHDR and SFDVKD. CDR3 DNA sequence: TGTGCCACCAGTGACCCCGTCACGGGTTCTGTGCAGTTCTTC. Translation gives CATSDPVTGSVQFF.

V and J are TRBV30 and TRBJ1-3; unclear D gene. There are 14 residues in the CDR3. The V end was cut by 4 bases, the J end by 4 bases, with 14 bases between. CDR1 is GTSNPN, CDR2 SVGIG, per germline (reference sequence). CDR3 protein: CAWIYEGRGNTIYF. CDR3 DNA: TGTGCCTGGATCTATGAGGGAAGAGGAAACACCATATATTTT.

The chain employs TRBV7-2 and TRBJ2-5; D is unclear. CDR3 length: 15 residues. Germline loops: CDR1 SGHTA, CDR2 FQGNSA. V lost 7 bases, J lost 4 bases, and 19 bases lay in between. In DNA, the CDR3 is TGTGCCAGCACCCCGCAGGCCTATTCCAGAGAGACCCAGTACTTC. Translated: CASTPQAYSRETQYF.

The V and J genes are TRBV7-9 and TRBJ1-1, with TRBD1 matching 10 bases. CDR3 size: 16 residues. V gave up 1 base and J gave up 6 bases; unmatched junction bases: 8. Per germline, CDR1 SEHNR and CDR2 FQNEAQ (reference sequence). This CDR3 is CASSLGTGQGSPEAFF. CDR3 in DNA: TGTGCCAGCAGCTTAGGGACGGGACAGGGGAGCCCTGAAGCTTTCTTT. The variable domain in full, completed from reference TRBV7-9 and TRBJ1-1, reads DTGVSQNPRHKITKRGQNVTFRCDPISEHNRLYWYRQTLGQGPEFLTYFQNEAQLEKSRLLSDRFSAERPKGSFSTLEIQRTEQGDSAMYLCASSLGTGQGSPEAFFGQGTRLTVV.

CDR3 DNA sequence: TGTGCCTGGAGTGTACAAGGGACTACGGGCGCTTTCTTT. Protein product: CAWSVQGTTGAFF. V usage is TRBV30 and J usage is TRBJ1-1; D may be TRBD1 (5 bases). V lost 0 bases to trimming and J lost 11 bases, with 16 bases between them. The CDR3 runs 13 residues. CDR1 and CDR2 (germline): GTSNPN, SVGIG (reference sequence).

The chain carries TRBV10-3 and TRBJ1-5; 7 nucleotides agree with TRBD1. Germline assignment: CDR1 ENHRY and CDR2 SYGVKD. The CDR3 runs to 16 residues. The V gene end was trimmed by 3 bases and the J gene end by 6 bases; junction bases not matched to a gene: 11. The chain's CDR3 is CAISETSGGGGQPQHF. In nucleotides, the CDR3 is TGTGCCATCAGTGAAACGAGTGGAGGGGGCGGTCAGCCCCAGCATTTT.

This clone has a count of ten or more. At one of its ends the junction is not consistent with the germline gene, which may arise from a read error. V usage is TRBV7-7 and J usage is TRBJ1-5; TRBD1 matches at 7 bases. This CDR3 region has 14 residues. Per germline, CDR1 SSHAT and CDR2 FNYEAQ (reference sequence). This chain's CDR3 is CASSLGGGNQPQHF. CDR3 bases: TGTGCTAGCAGCTTAGGGGGCGGCAATCAGCCCCAGCATTTT.

J is TRBJ1-1 and V is TRBV5-4, with 7 bases identical to TRBD1. The V segment lost 9 bases and the J segment 5 bases; nucleotides outside the gene matches: 4. The CDR3 has 11 residues. Looked up from germline, CDR1 is SGHNT and CDR2 is YYREEE (reference sequence). The CDR3 DNA is TGTGCCAACCCACAGGGGACTGAAGCTTTCTTT. Translation gives CANPQGTEAFF.

V is TRBV2 and J is TRBJ2-1; tentative D call: TRBD2 (5 bases). Trimming left V 4 bases short and J 7 bases short, with 11 bases between. CDR1 SNHLY and CDR2 FYNNEI come from the germline V gene. The CDR3 is made up of 13 amino acids. CDR3 in DNA: TGTGCCAGCAGTGCAATGACGGGAAATGAGCAGTTCTTC. This sequence encodes CASSAMTGNEQFF. The full variable domain, its missing parts supplied by reference TRBV2 and TRBJ2-1, is EPEVTQTPSHQVTQMGQEVILRCVPISNHLYFYWYRQILGQKVEFLVSFYNNEISEKSEIFDDQFSVERPDGSNFTLKIRSTKLEDSAMYFCASSAMTGNEQFFGPGTRLTVL.

This sequence joins TRBV6-2 or TRBV6-3 and TRBJ2-3; 9 bases fit TRBD1. Germline CDR1 reads MNHEY; CDR2 reads SVGEGT. The trim removed 3 bases at V and 4 bases at J, leaving 14 bases unmatched. The CDR3 covers 18 residues. CDR3 loop: CASSYFSGGTGRADTQYF. DNA for the CDR3: TGTGCCAGCAGTTATTTTTCCGGCGGGACAGGGAGGGCAGATACGCAGTATTTT.

The V gene is TRBV30, the J gene TRBJ1-2; 9 positions agree with TRBD1. V was clipped by 3 bases and J by 3 bases; unmatched bases: 8. The CDR3 consists of 15 residues. The germline V gene encodes CDR1 GTSNPN and CDR2 SVGIG (reference sequence). The CDR3 bases are TGTGCCTGGAGCCAAGGACAGGGGTTGGACTATGGCTACACCTTC. Protein: CAWSQGQGLDYGYTF. The full variable domain, completed using reference TRBV30 and TRBJ1-2, is SQTIHQWPATLVQPVGSPLSLECTVEGTSNPNLYWYRQAAGRGLQLLFYSVGIGQISSEVPQNLSASRPQDRQFILSSKKLLLSDSGFYLCAWSQGQGLDYGYTFGSGTRLTVV.

This chain connects TRBV24-1 to TRBJ2-2; TRBD1 aligns across 7 bases. Germline CDR1 and CDR2: KGHDR and SFDVKD. V dropped 3 bases and J dropped 4; count of bases not matched to a gene: 7. The CDR3 totals 16 residues. This CDR3 is CATSDASGQPTGELFF. As DNA, the CDR3 is TGTGCCACCAGTGATGCCTCGGGACAGCCCACCGGGGAGCTGTTTTTT.

The chain combines TRBV4-1 with TRBJ1-4; D ambiguous. V was clipped by 5 bases and J by 8 bases, with 18 bases between them. The V gene's germline CDR1 is MGHRA and CDR2 YSYEKL. This CDR3 has 15 residues. CDR3 DNA sequence: TGCGCCAGCAGCGACCTGAGAGCCTCGGGAGAAAAACTGTTTTTT. Amino acids: CASSDLRASGEKLFF.

The chain employs TRBV30 and TRBJ2-3, with 7 bases matching TRBD1. J gave up 2 bases and V 5 bases, and 7 bases lay outside the gene matches. This CDR3 has 14 amino acids. Germline loops: CDR1 GTSNPN, CDR2 SVGIG (reference sequence). CDR3 nucleotide sequence: TGTGCCTGGGCGACAGGGTTGGTCACAGATACGCAGTATTTT. It specifies CAWATGLVTDTQYF.

CDR3 nucleotides: TGTGCCAGCAGCCAATTTACAGGGGGCTCCTACAATGAGCAGTTCTTC. This sequence encodes CASSQFTGGSYNEQFF. The chain uses TRBV3-1 (or the pseudogene TRBV3-2) and TRBJ2-1, with 8 positions matching TRBD1. Losses at the gene ends were 2 bases for V and 0 bases for J; bases not matched to a gene: 3. The V gene's germline CDR1 is LGHDT and CDR2 YNNKEL (reference sequence). CDR3 length equals 16 residues.

The gene calls are TRBV19 and TRBJ1-1; 7 bases map to TRBD1. The CDR3 sequence is 14 residues long. V dropped 7 bases and J dropped 2; count of bases not matched to a gene: 7. Looked up from germline, CDR1 is LNHDA and CDR2 is SQIVND (reference sequence). The CDR3 is CASILTGVNTEAFF. For the CDR3, the DNA is TGTGCCAGTATTCTTACAGGGGTAAACACTGAAGCTTTCTTT.

V is TRBV5-1 and J is TRBJ2-2, with D possibly matching TRBD2 (6 bases). The V end lost 6 bases, the J end lost 7 bases, and 13 bases lay between the germline ends. Looked up from germline, CDR1 is SGHRS and CDR2 is YFSETQ. The CDR3 extends over 13 amino acids. For the CDR3, the DNA is TGCGCCAGCAAGCCGGGGGTGGACGGGGAGCTGTTTTTT. Protein: CASKPGVDGELFF.

Details on this clone: The sample contains more than one DNA sequence encoding this CDR3. The chain carries TRBV7-2 and TRBJ1-5; possibly TRBD1 for D (6 bases). Germline CDR1 and CDR2: SGHTA and FQGNSA. The CDR3 has 14 residues. Between the trimmed V and J ends, which lost 5 bases and 2 bases, there was a span of 10 bases. The CDR3 sequence is CASSLDRGNQPQHF. DNA for the CDR3: TGTGCCAGCAGCCTGGACAGAGGCAATCAGCCCCAGCATTTT.

J is TRBJ1-2 and V is TRBV6-1; D is perhaps TRBD1 (5 bases). CDR3 size: 14 residues. Trimming shortened V by 2 bases and J by 4 bases, and 11 bases separated the two germline ends. CDR1 and CDR2 (germline): MNHNS, SASEGT. Written as DNA, the CDR3 is TGTGCCAGCAGTGAAACGCTACAGGCCTATGGCTACACCTTC. Translated, it gives CASSETLQAYGYTF.

This rearrangement joins TRBV5-1 to TRBJ1-5, with 7 bases identical to TRBD1. The J segment lost 3 bases and the V segment lost 4 bases, leaving 7 bases of the junction unmatched. This CDR3 contains 15 residues. CDR1 and CDR2 (germline): SGHRS, YFSETQ. The CDR3 loop reads CASSATGSYNQPQHF. The CDR3, as DNA: TGCGCCAGCAGCGCGACAGGGTCTTACAATCAGCCCCAGCATTTT.

The gene calls are TRBV18 and TRBJ2-1; D gene ambiguous. This CDR3 is built from 12 residues. Germline-derived CDR1 and CDR2 are KGHSH and LQKENI. With 5 bases removed from V and 6 bases from J, the gap between germline ends came to 8 bases. CDR3 nucleotides: TGTGCCAGCTCAACCCGGGTCAATGAGCAGTTCTTC. The encoded protein is CASSTRVNEQFF.

The chain couples TRBV6-1 to TRBJ2-1; 7 bases map to TRBD1. Germline trimming cut 4 bases from V and 1 base from J; bases unmatched to any gene: 7. This CDR3 is 16 amino acids long. The germline V gene encodes CDR1 MNHNS and CDR2 SASEGT. The CDR3 spells CASSGSTGNSYNEQFF. CDR3 DNA sequence: TGTGCCAGCAGTGGGTCGACAGGGAATTCCTACAATGAGCAGTTCTTC.

J is TRBJ1-2 and V is TRBV20-1; weak D call: TRBD1 (6 bases). This CDR3 region has 14 residues. Between the trimmed V and J ends, which lost 3 bases and 4 bases, there was a span of 15 bases. Germline V CDR1 and CDR2: DFQATT, SNEGSKA (reference sequence). Here the CDR3 reads CSASNRASGYGYTF. The CDR3 DNA reads TGCAGTGCTAGTAACAGGGCCTCCGGCTATGGCTACACCTTC.

This chain joins TRBV18 and TRBJ1-3, with D tentatively TRBD1 (6 bases). CDR3 length equals 15 residues. Germline CDR1 and CDR2: KGHSH and LQKENI. The V end was cut by 5 bases, the J end by 0 bases, with 11 bases between. The CDR3 reads CASSTTGFSGNTIYF. The CDR3 DNA is TGTGCCAGCTCAACGACAGGTTTCTCTGGAAACACCATATATTTT.